The T cell receptor (beta chain) described here comes from a study of T cells in Graves' hyperthyroidism and ophthalmopathy. This clonotype was seen repeatedly, ten times or more. TCR beta CDR3 region amplification was performed from RNA transcripts. First-round RT-PCR targeting the TCR CDR3 was performed with the HTBI primer set. TCRdb used MiXCR to reprocess the multiplex PCR reads, holding one entry per CDR3 protein. The data hold a few hundred thousand distinct CDR3 sequences, with approximately 13% observed a single time. V lost 0 bases and J lost 0; bases outside the gene matches: 6. CDR3 length: 17 residues.

This chain uses TRBV12-3 or TRBV12-4 with TRBJ2-7; 9 bases map to TRBD2. This clonotype originated in a woman under 40 with Graves' hyperthyroidism that later progressed to Graves' ophthalmopathy. Sequenced input: blood. The CDR3 DNA reads as TGTGCCAGCAGTTTAGCTAGCGGGAGAGGGGCCTCCTACGAGCAGTACTTC. Its protein is CASSLASGRGASYEQYF.